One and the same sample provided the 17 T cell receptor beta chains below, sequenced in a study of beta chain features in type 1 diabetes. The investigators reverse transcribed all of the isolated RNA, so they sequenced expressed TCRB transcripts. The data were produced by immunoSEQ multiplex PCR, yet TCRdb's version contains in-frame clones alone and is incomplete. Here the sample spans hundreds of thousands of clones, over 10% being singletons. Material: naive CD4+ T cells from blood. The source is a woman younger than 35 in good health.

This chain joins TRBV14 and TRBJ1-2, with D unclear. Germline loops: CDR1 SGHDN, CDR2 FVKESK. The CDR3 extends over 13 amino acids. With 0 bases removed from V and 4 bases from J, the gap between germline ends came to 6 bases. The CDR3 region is CASSQDSFYGYTF. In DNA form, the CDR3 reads TGTGCCAGCAGCCAAGACAGTTTCTATGGCTACACCTTC.

CDR3 sequence reads: CASSYGYTQYF. In DNA, the CDR3 is TGTGCCAGCAGTTACGGGTATACGCAGTATTTT. The chain links TRBV6-5 to TRBJ2-3; no reliable D call. The CDR3 extends over 11 amino acids. V lost 2 bases and J lost 7, with 4 bases in between. Germline CDR1 is MNHEY and CDR2 is SVGAGI.

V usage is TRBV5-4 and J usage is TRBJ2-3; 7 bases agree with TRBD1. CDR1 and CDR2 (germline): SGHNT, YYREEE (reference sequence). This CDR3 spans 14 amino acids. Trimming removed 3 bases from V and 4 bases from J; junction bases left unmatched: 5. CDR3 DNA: TGTGCCAGCAGCTCCAACAGGGGCGCAGATACGCAGTATTTT. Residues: CASSSNRGADTQYF.

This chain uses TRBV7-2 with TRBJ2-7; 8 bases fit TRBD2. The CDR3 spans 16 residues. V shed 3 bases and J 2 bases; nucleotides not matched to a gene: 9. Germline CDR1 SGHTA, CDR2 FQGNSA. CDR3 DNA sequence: TGTGCCAGCAGCTTGGGTAGCGGGGCCCTGACCTACGAGCAGTACTTC. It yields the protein CASSLGSGALTYEQYF.

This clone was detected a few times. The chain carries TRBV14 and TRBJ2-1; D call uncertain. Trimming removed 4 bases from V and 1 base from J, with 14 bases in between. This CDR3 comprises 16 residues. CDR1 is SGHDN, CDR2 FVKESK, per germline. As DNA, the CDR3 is TGTGCCAGCAGCCCTCGAGGACGATTGTCCTACAATGAGCAGTTCTTC. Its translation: CASSPRGRLSYNEQFF.

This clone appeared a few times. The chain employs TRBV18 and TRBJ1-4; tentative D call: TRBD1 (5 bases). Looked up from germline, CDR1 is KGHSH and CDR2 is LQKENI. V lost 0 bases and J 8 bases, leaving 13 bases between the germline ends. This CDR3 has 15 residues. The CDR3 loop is CASSPPRASTEKLFF. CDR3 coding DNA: TGTGCCAGCTCACCACCCAGGGCGTCCACGGAAAAACTGTTTTTT.

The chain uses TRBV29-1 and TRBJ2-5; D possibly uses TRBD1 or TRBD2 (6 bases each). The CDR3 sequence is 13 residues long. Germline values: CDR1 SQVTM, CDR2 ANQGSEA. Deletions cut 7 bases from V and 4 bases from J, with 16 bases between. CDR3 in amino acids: CSARVGGGETQYF. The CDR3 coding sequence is TGCAGCGCCCGCGTCGGGGGCGGAGAGACCCAGTACTTC.

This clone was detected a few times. Here the CDR3 DNA reads TGTGCCAGCCCTAAGGCGGGAGAAGAGACCCAGTACTTC. This sequence encodes CASPKAGEETQYF. V usage is TRBV21-1 and J usage is TRBJ2-5; TRBD2 was called by the table and not checked on the DNA. TRBV21-1 is a pseudogene. The CDR3 has 13 residues.

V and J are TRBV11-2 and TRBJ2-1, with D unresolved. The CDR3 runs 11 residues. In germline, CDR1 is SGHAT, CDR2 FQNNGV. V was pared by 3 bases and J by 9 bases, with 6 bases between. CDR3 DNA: TGTGCCAGCAGCTTTTTTAGTGAGCAGTTCTTC. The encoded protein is CASSFFSEQFF.

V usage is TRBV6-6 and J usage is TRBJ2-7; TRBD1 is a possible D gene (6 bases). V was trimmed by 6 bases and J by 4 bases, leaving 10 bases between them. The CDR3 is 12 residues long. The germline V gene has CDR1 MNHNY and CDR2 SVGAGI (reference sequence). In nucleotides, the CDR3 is TGTGCCAGCAGCCCACAGGGTTACGAGCAGTACTTC. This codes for CASSPQGYEQYF.

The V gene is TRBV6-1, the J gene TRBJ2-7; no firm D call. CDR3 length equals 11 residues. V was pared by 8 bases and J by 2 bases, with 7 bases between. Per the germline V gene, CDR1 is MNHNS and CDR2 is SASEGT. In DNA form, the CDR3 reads TGTGCCAGCCGGAAGGCCTACGAGCAGTACGTC. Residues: CASRKAYEQYV.

Here the CDR3 DNA reads TGTGCCAGCAGCTCGGGGACCAAGATGAGCACAGATACGCAGTATTTT. Its protein is CASSSGTKMSTDTQYF. The chain has TRBV14 and TRBJ2-3; D may be TRBD1 or TRBD2 (5 bases each). This CDR3 contains 16 residues. Trimming took off 5 bases at V and 0 bases at J, with 15 bases between the two ends. Germline V CDR1 and CDR2: SGHDN, FVKESK.

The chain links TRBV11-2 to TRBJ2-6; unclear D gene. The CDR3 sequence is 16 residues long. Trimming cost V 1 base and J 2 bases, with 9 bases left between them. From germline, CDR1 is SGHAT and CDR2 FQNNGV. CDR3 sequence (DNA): TGTGCCAGCAGCTTAGCTGGCTTCCCTGGGGCCAACGTCCTGACTTTC. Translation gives CASSLAGFPGANVLTF. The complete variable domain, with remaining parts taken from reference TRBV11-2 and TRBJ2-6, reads EAGVAQSPRYKIIEKRQSVAFWCNPISGHATLYWYQQILGQGPKLLIQFQNNGVVDDSQLPKDRFSAERLKGVDSTLKIQPAKLEDSAVYLCASSLAGFPGANVLTFGAGSRLTVL.

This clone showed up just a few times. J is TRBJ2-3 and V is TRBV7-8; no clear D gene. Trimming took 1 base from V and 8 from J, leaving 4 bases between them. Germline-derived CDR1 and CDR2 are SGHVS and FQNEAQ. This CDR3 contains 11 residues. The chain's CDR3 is CASSLDVTQYF. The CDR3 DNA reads TGTGCCAGCAGCTTAGATGTTACGCAGTATTTT.

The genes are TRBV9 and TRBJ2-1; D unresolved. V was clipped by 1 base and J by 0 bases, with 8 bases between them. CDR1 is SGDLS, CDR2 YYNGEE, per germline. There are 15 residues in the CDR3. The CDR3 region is CASSVLADSYNEQFF. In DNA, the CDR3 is TGTGCCAGCAGCGTACTGGCCGACTCCTACAATGAGCAGTTCTTC.

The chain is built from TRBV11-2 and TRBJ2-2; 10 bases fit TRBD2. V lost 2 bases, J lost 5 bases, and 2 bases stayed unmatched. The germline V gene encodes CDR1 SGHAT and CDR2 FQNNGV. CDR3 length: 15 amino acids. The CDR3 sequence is CASSLTSGITGELFF. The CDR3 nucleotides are TGTGCCAGCAGCTTAACTAGCGGGATAACCGGGGAGCTGTTTTTT.

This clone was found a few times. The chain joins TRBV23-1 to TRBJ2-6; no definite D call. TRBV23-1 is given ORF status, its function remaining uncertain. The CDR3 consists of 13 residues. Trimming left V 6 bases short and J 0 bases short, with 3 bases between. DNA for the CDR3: TGCGCCAGCAGAAACTCTGGGGCCAACGTCCTGACTTTC. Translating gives CASRNSGANVLTF.